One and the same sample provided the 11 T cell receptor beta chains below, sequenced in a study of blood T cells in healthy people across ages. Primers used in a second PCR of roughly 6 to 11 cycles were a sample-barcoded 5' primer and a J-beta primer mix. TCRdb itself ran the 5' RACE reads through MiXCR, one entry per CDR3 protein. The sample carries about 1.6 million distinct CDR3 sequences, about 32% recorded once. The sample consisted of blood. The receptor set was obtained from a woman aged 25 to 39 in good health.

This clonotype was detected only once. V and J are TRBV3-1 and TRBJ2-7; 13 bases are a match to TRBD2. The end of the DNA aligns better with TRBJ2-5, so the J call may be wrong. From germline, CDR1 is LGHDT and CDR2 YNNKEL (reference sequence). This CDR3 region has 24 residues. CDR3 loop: CASSQAGPERPRLAGGRSWETQYF. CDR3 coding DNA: TGTGCCAGCAGCCAAGCTGGCCCCGAGCGTCCTCGACTAGCGGGGGGACGCTCTTGGGAGACCCAGTACTTC.

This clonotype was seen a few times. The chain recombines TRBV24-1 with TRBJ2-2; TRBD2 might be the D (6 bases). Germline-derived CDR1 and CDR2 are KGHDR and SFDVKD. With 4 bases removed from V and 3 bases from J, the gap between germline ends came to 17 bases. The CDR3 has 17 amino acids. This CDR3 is CATSDARRTGDTGELFF. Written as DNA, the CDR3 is TGTGCCACCAGTGACGCCCGCCGGACGGGGGACACCGGGGAGCTGTTTTTT.

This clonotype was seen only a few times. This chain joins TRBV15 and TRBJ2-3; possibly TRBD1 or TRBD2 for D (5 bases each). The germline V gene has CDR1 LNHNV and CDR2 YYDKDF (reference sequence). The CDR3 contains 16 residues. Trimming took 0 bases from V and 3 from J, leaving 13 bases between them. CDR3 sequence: CATSRDGGRGTDTQYF. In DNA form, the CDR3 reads TGTGCCACCAGCAGAGATGGGGGAAGGGGTACAGATACGCAGTATTTT.

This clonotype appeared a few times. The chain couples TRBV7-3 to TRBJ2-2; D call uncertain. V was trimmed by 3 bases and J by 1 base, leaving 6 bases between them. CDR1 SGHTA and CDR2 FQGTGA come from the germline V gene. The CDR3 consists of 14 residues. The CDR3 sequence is CASSFDGNTGELFF. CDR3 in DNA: TGTGCCAGCAGCTTCGACGGGAACACCGGGGAGCTGTTTTTT. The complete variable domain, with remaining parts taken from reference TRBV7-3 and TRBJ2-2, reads GAGVSQTPSNKVTEKGKYVELRCDPISGHTALYWYRQSLGQGPEFLIYFQGTGAADDSGLPNDRFFAVRPEGSVSTLKIQRTERGDSAVYLCASSFDGNTGELFFGEGSRLTVL.

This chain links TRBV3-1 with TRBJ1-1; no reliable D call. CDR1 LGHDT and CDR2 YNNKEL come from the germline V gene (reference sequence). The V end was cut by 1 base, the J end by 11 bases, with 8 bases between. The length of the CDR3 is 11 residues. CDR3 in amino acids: CASSQGLWAFF. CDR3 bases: TGTGCCAGCAGCCAAGGTTTATGGGCTTTCTTT.

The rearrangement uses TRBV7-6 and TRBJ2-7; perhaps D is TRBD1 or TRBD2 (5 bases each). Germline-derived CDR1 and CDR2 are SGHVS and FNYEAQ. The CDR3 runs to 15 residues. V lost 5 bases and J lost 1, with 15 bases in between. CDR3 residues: CASSDVGVYSYEQYF. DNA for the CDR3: TGTGCCAGCAGCGACGTGGGGGTATATTCCTACGAGCAGTACTTC.

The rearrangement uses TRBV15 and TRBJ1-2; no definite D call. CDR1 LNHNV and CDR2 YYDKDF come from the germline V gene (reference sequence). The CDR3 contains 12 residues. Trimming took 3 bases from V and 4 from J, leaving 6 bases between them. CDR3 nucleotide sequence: TGTGCCACCAGCAGTGGATCCTATGGCTACACCTTC. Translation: CATSSGSYGYTF.

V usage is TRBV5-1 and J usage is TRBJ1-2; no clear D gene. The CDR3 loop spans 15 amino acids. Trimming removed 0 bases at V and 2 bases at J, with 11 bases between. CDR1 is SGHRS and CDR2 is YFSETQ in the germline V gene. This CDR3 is CASSLGSTLNYGYTF. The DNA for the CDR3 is TGCGCCAGCAGCTTGGGCAGCACCTTAAACTATGGCTACACCTTC.

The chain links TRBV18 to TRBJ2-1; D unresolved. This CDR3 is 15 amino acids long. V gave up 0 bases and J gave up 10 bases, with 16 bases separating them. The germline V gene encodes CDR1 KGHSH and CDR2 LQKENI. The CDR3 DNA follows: TGTGCCAGCTCACCACCGGGATTGTTCAATGGAGAGCAGTTCTTC. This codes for CASSPPGLFNGEQFF.

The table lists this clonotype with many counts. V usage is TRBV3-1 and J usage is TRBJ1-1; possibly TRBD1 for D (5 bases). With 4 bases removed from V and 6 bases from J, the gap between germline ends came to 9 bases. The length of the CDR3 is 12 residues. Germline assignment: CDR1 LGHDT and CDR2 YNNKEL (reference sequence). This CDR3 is CASSLGTSEAFF. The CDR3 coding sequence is TGTGCCAGCAGCCTCGGGACTTCTGAAGCTTTCTTT.

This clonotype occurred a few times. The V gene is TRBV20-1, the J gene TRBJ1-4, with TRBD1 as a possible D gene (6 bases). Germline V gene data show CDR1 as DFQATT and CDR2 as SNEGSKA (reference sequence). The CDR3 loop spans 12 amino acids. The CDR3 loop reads CGTTGSEEKLFF. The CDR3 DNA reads TGCGGCACAACAGGGTCAGAGGAAAAACTGTTTTTT.